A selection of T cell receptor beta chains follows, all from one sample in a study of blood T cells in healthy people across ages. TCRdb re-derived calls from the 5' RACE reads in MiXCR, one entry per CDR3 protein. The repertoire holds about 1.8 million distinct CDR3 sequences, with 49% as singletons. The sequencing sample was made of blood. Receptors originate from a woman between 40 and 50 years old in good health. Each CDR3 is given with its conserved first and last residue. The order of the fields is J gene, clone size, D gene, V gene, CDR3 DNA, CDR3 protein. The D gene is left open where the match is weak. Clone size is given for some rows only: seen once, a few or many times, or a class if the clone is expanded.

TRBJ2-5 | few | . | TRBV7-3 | TGTGCCAGCAGCTCCACACCGGGACTCCTCCAAGAGACCCAGTACTTC | CASSSTPGLLQETQYF
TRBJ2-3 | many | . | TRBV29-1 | TGCAGCGTTGAGGAGAACCCTAGCACAGATACGCAGTATTTT | CSVEENPSTDTQYF
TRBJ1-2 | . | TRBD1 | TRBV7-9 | TGTGCCAGCAGCAACAGGGACAGCGGGGGCTACACCTTC | CASSNRDSGGYTF
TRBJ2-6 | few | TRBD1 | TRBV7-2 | TGTGCCAGCAGCTTGACAGGGTTCCCTGGGGCCAACGTCCTGACTTTC | CASSLTGFPGANVLTF
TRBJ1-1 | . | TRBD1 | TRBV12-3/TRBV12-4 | TGTGCCAGCAGTTTAGTACAGGGGGCTCGCGCTTTCTTT | CASSLVQGARAFF
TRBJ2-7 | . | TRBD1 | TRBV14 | TGTGCCAGCAGAGACTCTGGGACAGGGGCCTACGAGCAGTACTTC | CASRDSGTGAYEQYF
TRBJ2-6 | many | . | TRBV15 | TGTGCCACCGGAGACTTTGGGGCCAACGTCCTGACTTTC | CATGDFGANVLTF
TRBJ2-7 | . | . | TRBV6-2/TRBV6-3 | TGTGCCAGCACCCCGGACAGCTACGAGCAGTACTTC | CASTPDSYEQYF
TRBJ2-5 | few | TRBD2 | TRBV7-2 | TGTGCCAGCAGCATCTCCGCGGGGGATTACCAAGAGACCCAGTACTTC | CASSISAGDYQETQYF
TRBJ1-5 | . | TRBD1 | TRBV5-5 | TGTGCCAGCAGCCGGGGACAGGGGGAGCCCCAGCATTTT | CASSRGQGEPQHF
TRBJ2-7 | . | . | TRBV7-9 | TGTGCCAGCAGCTTAGCCGGGTGGGGACGGGACGAGCAGTACTTC | CASSLAGWGRDEQYF
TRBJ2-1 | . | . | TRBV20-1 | TGCAGTGCTAGAGACTCAGGGGGGTACAATGAGCAGTTCTTC | CSARDSGGYNEQFF
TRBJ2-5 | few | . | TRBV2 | TGTGCCAGCAGGGGCGCGAGGGAGACCCAGTACTTC | CASRGARETQYF
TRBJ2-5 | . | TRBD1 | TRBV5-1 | TGCGCCAGCAGCACGACAGGGTTCCAAGAGACCCAGTACTTC | CASSTTGFQETQYF
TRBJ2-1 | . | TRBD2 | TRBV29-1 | TGCAGCGTTGAGGGGACTAGCGGGGGGGGTGGCTCCTACAATGAGCAGTTCTTC | CSVEGTSGGGGSYNEQFF
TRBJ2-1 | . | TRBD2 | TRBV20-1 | TGCAGTGCTAGAGATCGCGGGGGGGCTATTACGTACAATGAGCAGTTCTTC | CSARDRGGAITYNEQFF
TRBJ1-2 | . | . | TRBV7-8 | TGTGCCAGCAGCTTCGTATCTGGGGGTGCGGATGGCTACACCTTC | CASSFVSGGADGYTF
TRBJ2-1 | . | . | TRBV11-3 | TGTACCAGCAGCTCCTATCTCCGGGACACTGAGCAGTTCTTC | CTSSSYLRDTEQFF
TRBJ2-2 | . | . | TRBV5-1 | TGCGCCAGCAGCTTGGGAGGGAAAGAGACCACCGGGGAGCTGTTTTTT | CASSLGGKETTGELFF
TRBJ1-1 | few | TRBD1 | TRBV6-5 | TGTGCCAGCAGCCTTGGGACAGGGAGCACTGAAGCTTTCTTT | CASSLGTGSTEAFF
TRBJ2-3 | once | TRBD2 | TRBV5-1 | TGCGCCAGCAGCTTGGGGTCCGGGGGGAGTAGCACAGATACGCAGTATTTT | CASSLGSGGSSTDTQYF
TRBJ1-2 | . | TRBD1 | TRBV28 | TGTGCCAGCACCTCTTGGGGGGACAGGGGAACCTTAAACTATGGCTACACCTTC | CASTSWGDRGTLNYGYTF
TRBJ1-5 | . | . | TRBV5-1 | TGCGCCAGCAGCCCTGGGGTCGGAGTGGGTAGCAATCAGCCCCAGCATTTT | CASSPGVGVGSNQPQHF
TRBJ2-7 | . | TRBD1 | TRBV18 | TGTGCCAGCTCACCGGACAGGGTCCCCTCTGGCGAGCAGTACTTC | CASSPDRVPSGEQYF
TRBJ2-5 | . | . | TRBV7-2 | TGTGCCAGCAGCTTGGGGGTGGTCCCGGAGACCCAGTACTTC | CASSLGVVPETQYF
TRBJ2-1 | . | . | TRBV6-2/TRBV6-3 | TGTGCCAGCAGGGACGGGGTAACTGAGCAGTTCTTC | CASRDGVTEQFF
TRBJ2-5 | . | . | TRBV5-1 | TGCGCCAGCACCTCCGGGATAACGAGGGAGCAGTACTTC | CASTSGITREQYF
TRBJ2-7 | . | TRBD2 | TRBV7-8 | TGTGCCAGCAGCCCCAGACTAGCGGGGGGCGGGGTCCACGAGCAGTACTTC | CASSPRLAGGGVHEQYF
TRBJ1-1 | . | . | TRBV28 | TGTGCCAGCAGGCCGATGGACGCCTGGGGCACTGAAGCTTTCTTT | CASRPMDAWGTEAFF
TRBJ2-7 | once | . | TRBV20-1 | TGCAGTGCTAGAGCAGACTTGGAACCATCCTCCTACGGGGAGCAGTACTTC | CSARADLEPSSYGEQYF
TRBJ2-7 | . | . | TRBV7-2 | TGTGCCAGCAGCCCCACGGCTCGGGAGCAGTACTTC | CASSPTAREQYF
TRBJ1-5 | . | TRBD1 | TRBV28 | TGTGCCAGCCGGAGACGGACAGGGGGTAGCAATCAGCCCCAGCATTTT | CASRRRTGGSNQPQHF
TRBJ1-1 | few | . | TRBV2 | TGTGCCAGCAGTAGCACTGAAGCTTTCTTT | CASSSTEAFF